This entry lists 32 T cell receptor beta chains sequenced from one sample in a study of beta chain features in type 1 diabetes. The study reverse transcribed the entire isolated RNA, so it sequenced expressed TCRB transcripts. TCRdb keeps only in-frame clones here, not all; method: immunoSEQ multiplex PCR. In the table there are 150,000 or so clones, about 44% of which are singletons. Material: Tregs from blood. These TCRs come from a young man in good health.

The rearrangement joins TRBV6-5 to TRBJ1-1; D unresolved. V dropped 8 bases and J dropped 3 bases, with 13 bases sitting between them. The CDR3 spans 13 residues. Germline V gene data show CDR1 as MNHEY and CDR2 as SVGAGI. This chain's CDR3 is CASFRRADTEAFF. Here the CDR3 DNA reads TGTGCCAGCTTCAGGAGGGCGGACACTGAAGCTTTCTTT.

The chain recombines TRBV10-3 with TRBJ1-3; weak D call: TRBD1 (5 bases). In germline, CDR1 is ENHRY, CDR2 SYGVKD. The V and J ends lost 6 bases and 1 base respectively, with 13 bases between them. The CDR3 runs to 15 residues. The CDR3 protein is CAIRFRVKSGNTIYF. CDR3 nucleotides: TGTGCCATCAGGTTCAGGGTCAAATCTGGAAACACCATATATTTT.

This clone has more than one count but fewer than ten. The chain uses TRBV20-1 and TRBJ2-7; a weak D match, TRBD1 (5 bases). The CDR3 length is 11 residues. With 5 bases removed from V and 5 bases from J, the gap between germline ends came to 10 bases. Germline V gene sequence: CDR1 DFQATT, CDR2 SNEGSKA (reference sequence). CDR3 protein: CSAGGHNEQYF. The DNA of the CDR3 is TGCAGTGCTGGCGGACACAACGAGCAGTACTTC.

The gene calls are TRBV7-2 and TRBJ2-7; D may be TRBD2 (5 bases). The V gene lost 1 base and the J gene lost 1 base, with 8 bases spanning the gap. Looked up from germline, CDR1 is SGHTA and CDR2 is FQGNSA. This CDR3 is 14 amino acids long. The CDR3, as DNA: TGTGCCAGCAGCTTAGTGTGGACTTCCTACGAGCAGTACTTC. Amino acids: CASSLVWTSYEQYF.

This clone was detected only a few times. The chain uses TRBV7-2 and TRBJ2-3; 12 bases line up with TRBD2. Unmatched junction bases numbered 2, after V lost 4 bases and J lost 0 bases. The CDR3 sequence is 16 residues long. Germline V gene sequence: CDR1 SGHTA, CDR2 FQGNSA. The CDR3 DNA reads TGTGCCAGCAGCTCGGGGACTAGCGGGAGCACAGATACGCAGTATTTT. It yields the protein CASSSGTSGSTDTQYF.

A single count supports this clone. The chain joins TRBV11-2 to TRBJ2-2; D is undetermined. Germline CDR1 reads SGHAT; CDR2 reads FQNNGV. V was shortened by 0 bases and J by 0 bases, with 5 bases between the two germline ends. The CDR3 is 15 residues long. The CDR3 nucleotides read TGTGCCAGCAGCTTAGACAGGACGAACACCGGGGAGCTGTTTTTT. It encodes CASSLDRTNTGELFF.

The V gene is TRBV5-1, the J gene TRBJ1-2, with D maybe TRBD1 (6 bases). Germline V gene lookup returns CDR1 SGHRS and CDR2 YFSETQ. CDR3 length: 13 amino acids. Trimming shortened V by 7 bases and J by 1 base, and 11 bases separated the two germline ends. In DNA form, the CDR3 reads TGCGCCAGCGCTCTGGACAGTAACTATGGCTACACCTTC. It encodes CASALDSNYGYTF.

The V and J genes are TRBV2 and TRBJ1-2; TRBD1 matches at 11 bases. V dropped 6 bases and J dropped 7; count of bases not matched to a gene: 1. The CDR3 is 12 amino acids. Germline V gene lookup returns CDR1 SNHLY and CDR2 FYNNEI. The CDR3 here is CASRGTGGGYTF. The CDR3 DNA is TGTGCCAGCAGGGGGACAGGGGGTGGCTACACCTTC.

V is TRBV30 and J is TRBJ1-2; tentatively, D is TRBD1 (6 bases). CDR1 and CDR2 from the germline V gene are GTSNPN and SVGIG (reference sequence). V was trimmed by 4 bases and J by 0 bases, leaving 24 bases between them. The CDR3 spans 18 residues. CDR3 sequence (DNA): TGTGCCTGGAATGGGAGGGGGGGGGCCGACACCGCTAACTATGGCTACACCTTC. Encoded protein: CAWNGRGGADTANYGYTF.

This clone was detected only a few times. The genes are TRBV19 and TRBJ2-2; 8 nucleotides line up with TRBD1. Per germline, CDR1 LNHDA and CDR2 SQIVND (reference sequence). Trimming removed 7 bases from V and 2 bases from J; junction bases left unmatched: 9. The CDR3 extends over 16 amino acids. As DNA, the CDR3 is TGTGCCAGTACCCTATGGACAGGGTCTAACACCGGGGAGCTGTTTTTT. Protein product: CASTLWTGSNTGELFF.

This clone was observed a single time. V usage is TRBV29-1 and J usage is TRBJ2-3; perhaps TRBD2 as D (6 bases). Trimming removed 6 bases from V and 0 bases from J, with 13 bases in between. Looked up from germline, CDR1 is SQVTM and CDR2 is ANQGSEA. The CDR3 extends over 14 amino acids. The CDR3: CSVGGIYSTDTQYF. The CDR3 bases are TGCAGCGTCGGGGGTATCTATAGCACAGATACGCAGTATTTT.

This clone was counted between two and nine times. The chain carries TRBV18 and TRBJ2-5, with TRBD2 identical over 10 bases. Germline CDR1 is KGHSH and CDR2 is LQKENI. CDR3 size: 14 residues. V gave up 6 bases and J gave up 5 bases; unmatched junction bases: 6. CDR3 in DNA: TGTGCCAGCTCCCGGACTAGCGGTGTGGAGACCCAGTACTTC. This encodes CASSRTSGVETQYF.

This clone turned up a few times. V is TRBV5-1 and J is TRBJ2-2; no definite D call. The CDR3 spans 11 residues. Germline CDR1 reads SGHRS; CDR2 reads YFSETQ. Trimming left V 6 bases short and J 2 bases short, with 2 bases between. The CDR3 nucleotides are TGCGCCAGCACAAACACCGGGGAGCTGTTTTTT. It codes for CASTNTGELFF.

The V gene is TRBV2, the J gene TRBJ2-7, with D perhaps TRBD2 (5 bases). The germline V gene has CDR1 SNHLY and CDR2 FYNNEI. CDR3 size: 17 residues. V lost 3 bases to trimming and J lost 3 bases, with 21 bases between them. The CDR3 region has the DNA TGTGCCAGCAGTGATTTTAGGTTGGACCTCGACTACTACGAGCAGTACTTC. This encodes CASSDFRLDLDYYEQYF.

The chain combines TRBV6-1 with TRBJ2-1; D possibly corresponds to TRBD1 (6 bases). CDR1 and CDR2 (germline): MNHNS, SASEGT. CDR3 size: 14 residues. V lost 4 bases to trimming and J lost 3 bases, with 10 bases between them. The CDR3 loop is CASSVQGFYNEQFF. The CDR3 DNA follows: TGTGCCAGCAGTGTACAGGGATTCTACAATGAGCAGTTCTTC.

J is TRBJ1-4 and V is TRBV19, with D uncertain. Trimming shortened V by 9 bases and J by 0 bases, and 11 bases separated the two germline ends. The CDR3 has 14 residues. In germline, CDR1 is LNHDA, CDR2 SQIVND (reference sequence). CDR3 bases: TGTGCCAGCGCGGACGGGGCAACTAATGAAAAACTGTTTTTT. Translation: CASADGATNEKLFF.

The chain is built from TRBV30 and TRBJ1-4; the D is unclear. CDR1 and CDR2 from the germline V gene are GTSNPN and SVGIG (reference sequence). V lost 0 bases and J 4 bases, leaving 9 bases between the germline ends. This CDR3 is 14 amino acids long. The CDR3 spells CAWSVRRVNEKLFF. CDR3 bases: TGTGCCTGGAGTGTACGCCGAGTTAATGAAAAACTGTTTTTT.

The gene calls are TRBV5-4 and TRBJ1-1; 8 bases are shared with TRBD1. V dropped 4 bases and J dropped 0; count of bases not matched to a gene: 5. The germline gives CDR1 SGHNT, CDR2 YYREEE (reference sequence). The CDR3 covers 15 residues. The CDR3 loop reads CASSPRQGLNTEAFF. In DNA, the CDR3 is TGTGCCAGCAGCCCTAGACAGGGGTTGAACACTGAAGCTTTCTTT.

V usage is TRBV10-3 and J usage is TRBJ2-5; a possible D gene is TRBD2 (6 bases). V lost 8 bases and J 5 bases, leaving 18 bases between the germline ends. The CDR3 consists of 14 residues. The germline V gene has CDR1 ENHRY and CDR2 SYGVKD. The CDR3 reads CAISPGARDETQYF. The CDR3 DNA sequence: TGTGCCATCTCCCCGGGAGCTAGGGATGAGACCCAGTACTTC.

This sequence joins TRBV5-1 and TRBJ2-7, with 9 bases identical to TRBD1. Germline V CDR1 and CDR2: SGHRS, YFSETQ. V trimming: 2 bases; J trimming: 4 bases; junction bases outside the gene matches: 4. This CDR3 has 14 residues. CDR3 amino acids: CASSLQGAGYEQYF. CDR3 nucleotide sequence: TGCGCCAGCAGCTTACAGGGGGCAGGATACGAGCAGTACTTC. The full variable domain, completed using reference TRBV5-1 and TRBJ2-7, is KAGVTQTPRYLIKTRGQQVTLSCSPISGHRSVSWYQQTPGQGLQFLFEYFSETQRNKGNFPGRFSGRQFSNSRSEMNVSTLELGDSALYLCASSLQGAGYEQYFGPGTRLTVT.

The chain links TRBV28 to TRBJ1-3; perhaps TRBD1 as D (6 bases). CDR3 length: 16 amino acids. V was trimmed by 0 bases and J by 2 bases, leaving 11 bases between them. Germline V gene lookup returns CDR1 MDHEN and CDR2 SYDVKM. This chain's CDR3 is CASSLWGGTTGNTIYF. The CDR3 nucleotides read TGTGCCAGCAGTTTATGGGGGGGGACAACTGGAAACACCATATATTTT. Variable domain in full (rest from reference TRBV28 and TRBJ1-3): DVKVTQSSRYLVKRTGEKVFLECVQDMDHENMFWYRQDPGLGLRLIYFSYDVKMKEKGDIPEGYSVSREKKERFSLILESASTNQTSMYLCASSLWGGTTGNTIYFGEGSWLTVV.

The chain combines TRBV4-1 with TRBJ2-1, with a weak D call TRBD2 (5 bases). Trimming took off 1 base at V and 12 bases at J, with 16 bases between the two ends. The CDR3 is 14 amino acids. Germline V gene sequence: CDR1 MGHRA, CDR2 YSYEKL. The CDR3 DNA reads as TGCGCCAGCAGCCAAGTAATCCAGCGCCGGGGGCAGTTCTTC. It is translated as CASSQVIQRRGQFF.

The chain has TRBV9 and TRBJ2-3; TRBD2 aligns across 9 bases. Germline V CDR1 and CDR2: SGDLS, YYNGEE. The CDR3 has 15 residues. V trimming: 0 bases; J trimming: 12 bases; junction bases outside the gene matches: 11. The CDR3 reads CASSVASSGGMSQYF. In DNA form, the CDR3 reads TGTGCCAGCAGCGTAGCCTCCAGCGGGGGGATGTCTCAGTATTTT.

This clone was counted between two and nine times. The J gene is TRBJ2-2, the V gene TRBV27, with 7 bases lining up with TRBD2. Germline CDR1 reads MNHEY; CDR2 reads SMNVEV (reference sequence). CDR3 size: 12 residues. V was clipped by 6 bases and J by 6 bases; unmatched bases: 1. The CDR3 region has the DNA TGTGCCAGCAGCGGACTAGCCGGGGAGCTGTTTTTT. It encodes CASSGLAGELFF.

This chain uses TRBV9 with TRBJ2-1, with TRBD2 matching 9 bases. The germline gives CDR1 SGDLS, CDR2 YYNGEE. The V gene end was trimmed by 0 bases and the J gene end by 6 bases; junction bases not matched to a gene: 10. CDR3 length: 17 residues. The CDR3 coding sequence is TGTGCCAGCAGCGTAGTTAGCGGGAGTGTGGTAGGCAATGAGCAGTTCTTC. It specifies CASSVVSGSVVGNEQFF.

V and J are TRBV1 and TRBJ2-5; the table's D call, TRBD2, has no DNA check behind it. TRBV1 is a recognized pseudogene. The length of the CDR3 is 17 residues. CDR3 residues: CTSSQDLSSGGQETQYF. The CDR3 DNA reads TGCACCAGCAGCCAAGATTTATCTAGCGGGGGCCAAGAGACCCAGTACTTC.

This clone was counted only a few times. V usage is TRBV11-2 and J usage is TRBJ2-5; 8 bases fit TRBD1. The junction had 5 bases not matched to a gene; V was cut back by 6 bases and J by 8 bases. The CDR3 has 12 amino acids. Germline V gene data show CDR1 as SGHAT and CDR2 as FQNNGV. CDR3 sequence: CASSSDRGTQYF. For the CDR3, the DNA is TGTGCCAGCAGTTCAGACAGGGGAACCCAGTACTTC.

The V call is TRBV4-1, the J call TRBJ2-7; TRBD2 agrees at 7 bases. Trimming cost V 4 bases and J 2 bases; bases outside gene matches: 11. The CDR3 contains 16 residues. Germline V gene sequence: CDR1 MGHRA, CDR2 YSYEKL. The CDR3 here is CASSRIGTSVAYEQYF. CDR3 sequence (DNA): TGCGCCAGCAGCCGCATTGGAACTAGCGTCGCCTACGAGCAGTACTTC.

The CDR3 reads CASSHPVGGGSTDTQYF. The CDR3 DNA reads as TGTGCCAGCAGCCATCCAGTGGGGGGAGGGAGCACAGATACGCAGTATTTT. The gene calls are TRBV4-2 and TRBJ2-3, with TRBD2 matching 7 bases. V dropped 3 bases and J dropped 0; count of bases not matched to a gene: 9. Per the germline V gene, CDR1 is LGHNA and CDR2 is YNFKEQ. The CDR3 is made up of 17 amino acids.

The chain employs TRBV29-1 and TRBJ2-1; weak D call: TRBD1 (6 bases). The CDR3 contains 14 residues. The germline V gene has CDR1 SQVTM and CDR2 ANQGSEA. The V end was cut by 5 bases, the J end by 4 bases, with 15 bases between. CDR3 DNA sequence: TGCAGCGTTCGTAGGGACACAAATTACAATGAGCAGTTCTTC. Translating gives CSVRRDTNYNEQFF.

The chain carries TRBV6-6 and TRBJ1-1; a weak D match, TRBD1 (5 bases). Per germline, CDR1 MNHNY and CDR2 SVGAGI (reference sequence). The CDR3 loop spans 11 amino acids. Trimming removed 0 bases from V and 11 bases from J, with 7 bases in between. The CDR3 nucleotides read TGTGCCAGCAGTTACTCGGGGGGGGCTTTCTTT. Its protein product is CASSYSGGAFF.

This chain's CDR3 is CASSVDRTPPNEQFF. In DNA, the CDR3 is TGTGCCAGCAGCGTAGACAGGACACCCCCCAATGAGCAGTTCTTC. The genes are TRBV2 and TRBJ2-1, with D possibly matching TRBD1 (6 bases). The germline V gene encodes CDR1 SNHLY and CDR2 FYNNEI. This CDR3 is 15 amino acids long. V dropped 6 bases and J dropped 6 bases, with 18 bases sitting between them. Variable domain in full (rest from reference TRBV2 and TRBJ2-1): EPEVTQTPSHQVTQMGQEVILRCVPISNHLYFYWYRQILGQKVEFLVSFYNNEISEKSEIFDDQFSVERPDGSNFTLKIRSTKLEDSAMYFCASSVDRTPPNEQFFGPGTRLTVL.